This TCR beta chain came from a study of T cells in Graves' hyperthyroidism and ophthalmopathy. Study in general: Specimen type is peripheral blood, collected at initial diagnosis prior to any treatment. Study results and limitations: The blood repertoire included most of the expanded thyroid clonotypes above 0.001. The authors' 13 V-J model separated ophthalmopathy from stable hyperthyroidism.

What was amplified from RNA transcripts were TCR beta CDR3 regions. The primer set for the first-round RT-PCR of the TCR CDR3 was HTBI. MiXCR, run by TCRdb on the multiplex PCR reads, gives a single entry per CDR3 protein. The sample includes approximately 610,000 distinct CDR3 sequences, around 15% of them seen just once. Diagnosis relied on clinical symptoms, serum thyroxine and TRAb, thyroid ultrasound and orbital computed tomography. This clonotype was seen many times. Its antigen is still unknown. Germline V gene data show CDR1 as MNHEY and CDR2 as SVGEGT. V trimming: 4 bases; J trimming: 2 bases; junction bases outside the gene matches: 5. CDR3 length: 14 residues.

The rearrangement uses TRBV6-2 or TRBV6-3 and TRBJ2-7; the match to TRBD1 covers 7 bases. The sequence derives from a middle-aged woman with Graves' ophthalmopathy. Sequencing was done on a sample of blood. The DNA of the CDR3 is TGTGCCAGCAGTTTTAGGACAGGTACCTACGAGCAGTACTTC. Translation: CASSFRTGTYEQYF.